This entry describes one T cell receptor (beta chain). Its antigen is unknown. Sequencing used immunoSEQ multiplex PCR; TCRdb keeps in-frame clones, though not all of them. The sample records 90,000 to 95,000 clones, 85% to 95% being singletons. The data were taken from a study of graft-versus-host responses after intestinal transplantation. V shed 4 bases and J shed 4 bases, with 10 bases lying between them. The CDR3 contains 14 residues. The germline CDR1 and CDR2 sequences are LNHDA and SQIVND (reference sequence). This specimen consisted of unstimulated CD8+ T cells sorted from spleen or lymph node cells, obtained before intestinal transplant. The genes are TRBV19 and TRBJ2-2; TRBD1 is a possible D gene (6 bases). The sequence was obtained from a human donor who received an intestinal transplant. The CDR3 is CASSKTGITGELFF. The CDR3 DNA reads as TGTGCCAGTAGTAAGACAGGAATCACCGGGGAGCTGTTTTTT.